Detailed here is one TCR beta chain. These data come from a study of cytomegalovirus exposure and HLA in healthy donors. Both 60 Vbeta primers and 13 Jbeta primers went into the PCR. TCRdb keeps only in-frame clones here, not all; method: immunoSEQ multiplex PCR. The repertoire includes about 180,000 clones, 60% to 85% of them detected once, and under 2% sits in the top ten. Germline-derived CDR1 and CDR2 are SQVTM and ANQGSEA. The length of the CDR3 is 13 residues. Sequences were obtained from PBMCs. The chain joins TRBV29-1 to TRBJ2-5; D not certain. The J call may be incorrect, as the DNA end agrees better with TRBJ2-7. This receptor was identified in a young man in good health and CMV-seronegative. This chain's CDR3 is CSVEDFPKYEQYF. The CDR3 bases are TGCAGCGTTGAAGATTTCCCCAAATACGAGCAGTACTTC.